Listed here is a single T cell receptor (beta chain). One end of the junction is discordant with germline, which a read error may explain. This record belongs to a study of blood T cell repertoires in COVID-19. The overall study: Acute-phase and convalescent COVID-19 samples originated in the United States, Italy and Spain. Sample material is recorded as cDNA or gDNA derived from T cells, B-cell-depleted T cells, or PBMCs.

The CDR3 extends over 13 amino acids. Germline V lookup: CDR1 LNHNV, CDR2 YYDKDF (reference sequence). Per the original data handling: Reference gene primer amplification yielded estimated nucleated cell counts. Generated by immunoSEQ multiplex PCR, the TCRdb table keeps only in-frame clones and is missing some. V and J calls and clone size are those listed in that table; D and trimming were worked out from the DNA. This repertoire shows 470,000 or so clones, roughly 88% found once; its top ten account for roughly 3.1%. The sequence was collected from a human donor in a cohort sampled during active COVID-19. Sequenced input: peripheral blood. V is TRBV15 and J is TRBJ2-1; 7 nucleotides line up with TRBD1. The CDR3 loop is CATSRDRVNEQFF. Written as DNA, the CDR3 is TGTGCCACCAGCCGAGACAGGGTTAATGAGCAGTTCTTC.